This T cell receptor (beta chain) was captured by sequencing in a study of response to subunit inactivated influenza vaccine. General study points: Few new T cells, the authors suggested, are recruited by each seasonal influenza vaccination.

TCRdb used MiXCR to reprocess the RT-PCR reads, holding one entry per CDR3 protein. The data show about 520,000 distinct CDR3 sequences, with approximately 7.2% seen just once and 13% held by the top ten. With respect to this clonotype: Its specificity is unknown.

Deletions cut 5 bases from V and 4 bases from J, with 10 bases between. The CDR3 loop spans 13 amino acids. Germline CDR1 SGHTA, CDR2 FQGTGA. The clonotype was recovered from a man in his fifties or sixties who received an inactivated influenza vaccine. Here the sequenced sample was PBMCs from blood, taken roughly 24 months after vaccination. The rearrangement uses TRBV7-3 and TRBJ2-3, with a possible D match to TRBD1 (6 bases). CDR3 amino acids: CASSHDRPDTQYF. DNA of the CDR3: TGTGCCAGCAGCCACGACAGGCCAGATACGCAGTATTTT.